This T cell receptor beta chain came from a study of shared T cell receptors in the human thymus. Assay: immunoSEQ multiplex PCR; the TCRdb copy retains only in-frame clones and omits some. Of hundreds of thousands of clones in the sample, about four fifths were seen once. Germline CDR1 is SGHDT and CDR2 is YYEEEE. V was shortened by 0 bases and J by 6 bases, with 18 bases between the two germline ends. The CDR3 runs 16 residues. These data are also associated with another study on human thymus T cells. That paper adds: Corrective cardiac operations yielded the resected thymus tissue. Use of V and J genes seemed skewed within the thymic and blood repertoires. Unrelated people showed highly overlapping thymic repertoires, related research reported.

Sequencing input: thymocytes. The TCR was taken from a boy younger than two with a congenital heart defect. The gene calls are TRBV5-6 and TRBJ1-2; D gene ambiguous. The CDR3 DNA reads TGTGCCAGCAGCTTGGCGGTCCGTTCTGAAAACGATGGCTACACCTTC. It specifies CASSLAVRSENDGYTF.